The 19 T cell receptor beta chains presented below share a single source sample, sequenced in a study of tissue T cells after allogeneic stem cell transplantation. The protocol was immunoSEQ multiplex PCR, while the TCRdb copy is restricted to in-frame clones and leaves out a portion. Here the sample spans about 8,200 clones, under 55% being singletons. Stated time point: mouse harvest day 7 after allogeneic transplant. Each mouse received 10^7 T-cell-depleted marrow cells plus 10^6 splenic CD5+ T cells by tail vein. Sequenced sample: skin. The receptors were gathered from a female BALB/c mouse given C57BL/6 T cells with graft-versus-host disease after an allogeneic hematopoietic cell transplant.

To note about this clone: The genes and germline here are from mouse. The CDR3 spells CASSPGLGGLAEQFF. The sequenced CDR3 bases are TGTGCCAGCAGCCCAGGACTGGGGGGGCTGGCTGAGCAGTTC. This chain links TRBV3 with TRBJ2-1; 13 bases align to TRBD2. The CDR3 extends 1 residue past the end of the read, so its final part is completed from the germline J gene. Germline loops: CDR1 SNHLY, CDR2 FYNGKV (reference sequence). Trimming at V came to 5 bases and at J to 7 bases, leaving 5 bases not matched to a gene. CDR3 length: 15 amino acids.

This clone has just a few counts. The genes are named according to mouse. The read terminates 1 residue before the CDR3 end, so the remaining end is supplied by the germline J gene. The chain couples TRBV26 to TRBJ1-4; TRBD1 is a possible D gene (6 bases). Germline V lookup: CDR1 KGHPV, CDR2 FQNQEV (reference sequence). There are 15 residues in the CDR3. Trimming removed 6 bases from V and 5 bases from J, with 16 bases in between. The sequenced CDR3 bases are TGTGCCAGCAGAGCGCCGGGACAAATAAACGAAAGATTATTT. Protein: CASRAPGQINERLF. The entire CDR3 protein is CASRAPGQINERLFF.

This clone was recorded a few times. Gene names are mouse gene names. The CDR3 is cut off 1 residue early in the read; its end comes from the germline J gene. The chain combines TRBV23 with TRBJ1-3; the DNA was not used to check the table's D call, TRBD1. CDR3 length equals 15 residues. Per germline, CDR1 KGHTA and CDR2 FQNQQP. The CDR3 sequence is CSSSQSGTAGNTLYF. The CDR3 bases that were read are TGCTCCAGCAGTCAATCGGGGACAGCTGGAAATACGCTCTAT.

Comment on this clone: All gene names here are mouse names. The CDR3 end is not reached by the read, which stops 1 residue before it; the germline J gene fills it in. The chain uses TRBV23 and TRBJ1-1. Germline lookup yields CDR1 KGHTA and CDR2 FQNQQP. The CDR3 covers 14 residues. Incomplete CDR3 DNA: TGCTCCAGCAGTCAATCGGGGAAAAACACAGAAGTCTTC. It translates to CSSSQSGKNTEVF. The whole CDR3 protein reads CSSSQSGKNTEVFF. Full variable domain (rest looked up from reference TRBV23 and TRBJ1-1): DAAVTQKPRYLIKMKGQEAEMKCIPEKGHTAVFWYQQKQSKELKFLIYFQNQQPLDQIDMVKERFSAVCPSSSLCSLGIRTCEAEDSALYLCSSSQSGKNTEVFFGKGTRLTVV.

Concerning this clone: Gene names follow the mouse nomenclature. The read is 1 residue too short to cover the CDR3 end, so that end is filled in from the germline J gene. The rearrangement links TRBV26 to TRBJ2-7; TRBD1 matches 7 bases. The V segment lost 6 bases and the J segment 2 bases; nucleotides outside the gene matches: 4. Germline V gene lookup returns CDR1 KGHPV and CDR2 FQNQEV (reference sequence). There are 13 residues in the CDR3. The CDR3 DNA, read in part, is TGTGCCAGCAGAAGACAGGGAACCTATGAACAGTAC. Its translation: CASRRQGTYEQY. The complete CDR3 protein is CASRRQGTYEQYF.

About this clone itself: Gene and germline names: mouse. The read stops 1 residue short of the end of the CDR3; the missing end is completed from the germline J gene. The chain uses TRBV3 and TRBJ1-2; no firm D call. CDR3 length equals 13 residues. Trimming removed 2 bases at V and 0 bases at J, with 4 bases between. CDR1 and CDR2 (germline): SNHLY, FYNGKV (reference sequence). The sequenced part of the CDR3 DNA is TGTGCCAGCAGCTTAACTCCAAACTCCGACTACACC. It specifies CASSLTPNSDYT. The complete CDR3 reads CASSLTPNSDYTF.

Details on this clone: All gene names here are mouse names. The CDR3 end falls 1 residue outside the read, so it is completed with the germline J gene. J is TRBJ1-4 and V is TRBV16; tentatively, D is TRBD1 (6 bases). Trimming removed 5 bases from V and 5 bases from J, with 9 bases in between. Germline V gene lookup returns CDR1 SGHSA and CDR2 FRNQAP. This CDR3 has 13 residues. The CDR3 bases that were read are TGTGCAAGCAGCCCGAGGGGGAACGAAAGATTATTT. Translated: CASSPRGNERLF. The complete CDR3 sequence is CASSPRGNERLFF.

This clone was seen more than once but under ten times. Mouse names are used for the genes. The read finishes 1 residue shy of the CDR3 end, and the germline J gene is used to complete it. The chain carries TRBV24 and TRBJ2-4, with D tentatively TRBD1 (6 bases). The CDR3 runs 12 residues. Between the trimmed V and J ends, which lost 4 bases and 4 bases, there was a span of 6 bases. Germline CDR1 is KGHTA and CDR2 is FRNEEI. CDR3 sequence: CASSRQENTLYF. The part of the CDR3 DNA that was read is TGTGCCAGCAGTCGACAGGAAAACACCTTGTAC.

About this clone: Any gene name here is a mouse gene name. The CDR3 spells CASSQDWGVEDTQYF. The CDR3 bases that were read are TGTGCCAGCAGCCAAGACTGGGGGGTAGAAGACACCCAGTAC. The rearrangement joins TRBV5 to TRBJ2-5; 8 positions agree with TRBD2. The read terminates 1 residue before the CDR3 end, so the remaining end is supplied by the germline J gene. The germline V gene has CDR1 LGHNA and CDR2 YNLKQL (reference sequence). CDR3 length: 15 amino acids. J gave up 4 bases and V 0 bases, and 3 bases lay outside the gene matches.

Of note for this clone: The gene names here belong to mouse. The part of the CDR3 DNA that was read is TGTGCCAGCAGCTTAGAAGGCCAGGGGGCCAACGAAAGATTATTT. It yields the protein CASSLEGQGANERLF. The CDR3 in full is CASSLEGQGANERLFF. The chain joins TRBV3 to TRBJ1-4; 7 positions agree with TRBD1. The read comes to an end 1 residue before the CDR3 does, leaving the germline J gene to fill in the end. The J segment lost 3 bases and the V segment lost 1 base, leaving 5 bases of the junction unmatched. The length of the CDR3 is 16 residues. Germline loops: CDR1 SNHLY, CDR2 FYNGKV (reference sequence).

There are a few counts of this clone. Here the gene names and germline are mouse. The sequenced CDR3 bases are TGCTCCAGCAGTCAACAGGCAAACTCCGACTACACC. This codes for CSSSQQANSDYT. The full CDR3 protein reads CSSSQQANSDYTF. The rearrangement uses TRBV23 and TRBJ1-2; TRBD1 is the table's D call, not checked against the DNA. The CDR3 end is not reached by the read, which stops 1 residue before it; the germline J gene fills it in. CDR3 size: 13 residues. Germline V gives CDR1 KGHTA, CDR2 FQNQQP.

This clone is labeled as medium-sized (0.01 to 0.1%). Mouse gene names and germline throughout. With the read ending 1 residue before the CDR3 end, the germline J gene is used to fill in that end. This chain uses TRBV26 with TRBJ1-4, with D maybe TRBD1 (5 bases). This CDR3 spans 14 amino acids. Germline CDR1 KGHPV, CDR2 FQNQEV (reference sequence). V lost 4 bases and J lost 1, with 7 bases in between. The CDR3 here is CASSRTNSNERLFF. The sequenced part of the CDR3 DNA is TGTGCCAGCAGTCGGACAAATTCCAACGAAAGATTATTT.

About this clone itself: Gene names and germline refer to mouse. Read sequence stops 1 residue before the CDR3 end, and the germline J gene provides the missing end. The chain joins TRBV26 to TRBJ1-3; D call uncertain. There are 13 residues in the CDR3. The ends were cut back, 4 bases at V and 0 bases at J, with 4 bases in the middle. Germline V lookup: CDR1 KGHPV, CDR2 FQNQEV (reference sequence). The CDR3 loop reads CASSQHSGNTLYF. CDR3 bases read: TGTGCCAGCAGTCAACATTCTGGAAATACGCTCTAT. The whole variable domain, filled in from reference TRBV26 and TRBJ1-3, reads NSKVIQTPRYLVKGQGQKAKMRCIPEKGHPVVFWYQQNKNNEFKFLINFQNQEVLQQIDMTEKRFSAECPSNSPCSLEIQSSEAGDSALYLCASSQHSGNTLYFGEGSRLIVV.

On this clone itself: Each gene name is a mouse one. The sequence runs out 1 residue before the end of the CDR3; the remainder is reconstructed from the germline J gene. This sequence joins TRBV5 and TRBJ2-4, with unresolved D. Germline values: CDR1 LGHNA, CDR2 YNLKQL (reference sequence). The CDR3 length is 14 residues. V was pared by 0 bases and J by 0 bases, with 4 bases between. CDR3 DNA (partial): TGTGCCAGCAGCCAAGAGCCTAGTCAAAACACCTTGTAC. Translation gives CASSQEPSQNTLY. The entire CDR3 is CASSQEPSQNTLYF.

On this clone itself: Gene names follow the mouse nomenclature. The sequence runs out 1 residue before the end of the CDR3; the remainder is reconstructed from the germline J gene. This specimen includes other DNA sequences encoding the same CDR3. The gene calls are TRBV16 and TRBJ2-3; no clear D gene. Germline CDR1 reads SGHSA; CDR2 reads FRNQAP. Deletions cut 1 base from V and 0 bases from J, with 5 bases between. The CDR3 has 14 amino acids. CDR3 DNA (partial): TGTGCAAGCAGCTTAGCATCTAGTGCAGAAACGCTGTAT. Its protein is CASSLASSAETLY. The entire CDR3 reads CASSLASSAETLYF.

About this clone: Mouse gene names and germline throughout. The part of the CDR3 DNA that was read is TGTGCCAGCAGTCTGAGGGTGGAGGCAAACTCCGACTACACC. This translates into CASSLRVEANSDYT. The CDR3 as a whole reads CASSLRVEANSDYTF. The chain recombines TRBV26 with TRBJ1-2; D gene unclear. The CDR3 end falls 1 residue outside the read, so it is completed with the germline J gene. V was shortened by 2 bases and J by 0 bases, with 10 bases between the two germline ends. This CDR3 has 15 amino acids. Germline loops: CDR1 KGHPV, CDR2 FQNQEV (reference sequence).

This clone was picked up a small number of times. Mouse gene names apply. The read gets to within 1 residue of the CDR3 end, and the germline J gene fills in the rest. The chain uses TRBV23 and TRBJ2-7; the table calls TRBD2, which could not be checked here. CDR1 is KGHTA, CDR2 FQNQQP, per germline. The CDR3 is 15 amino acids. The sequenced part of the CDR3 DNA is TGCTCCAGCAGTCACTCTGGGGGGGGCTCCTATGAACAGTAC. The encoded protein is CSSSHSGGGSYEQY. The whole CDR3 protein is CSSSHSGGGSYEQYF.

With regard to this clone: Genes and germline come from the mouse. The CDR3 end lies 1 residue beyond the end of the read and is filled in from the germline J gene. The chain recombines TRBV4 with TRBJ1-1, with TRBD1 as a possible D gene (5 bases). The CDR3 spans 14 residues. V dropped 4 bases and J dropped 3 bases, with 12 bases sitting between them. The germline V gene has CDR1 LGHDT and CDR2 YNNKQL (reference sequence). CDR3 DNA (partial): TGTGCCAGCAGCTTTCCGGGACGGTACACAGAAGTCTTC. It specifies CASSFPGRYTEVF. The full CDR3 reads CASSFPGRYTEVFF.

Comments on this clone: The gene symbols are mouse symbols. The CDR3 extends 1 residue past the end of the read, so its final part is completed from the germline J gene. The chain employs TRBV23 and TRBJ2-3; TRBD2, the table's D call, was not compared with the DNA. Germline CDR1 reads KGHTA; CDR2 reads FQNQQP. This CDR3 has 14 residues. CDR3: CSSSQSPGGETLYF. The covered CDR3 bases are TGCTCCAGCAGTCAATCGCCGGGGGGGGAAACGCTGTAT.